A selection of T cell receptor beta chains follows, all from one sample in a study of neurological immune-mediated disorders. TCRdb called the 5' RACE reads again in MiXCR, with one record for every CDR3 protein. The table includes under 25,000 distinct CDR3 sequences, over 2.5% detected once. The sequenced sample was PBMCs. All receptors come from a woman aged 18-29 years with multiple sclerosis. The CDR3 runs from the conserved cysteine through the conserved F or W. A D gene is named only where the DNA matches it firmly. Rows give clone size only sometimes, using once, few, many, or a class for an expanded clone.

cdr3_nt cdr3_aa clone_size j_call d_call v_call
TGTGCCAGCAGTGAGGGGGCGCACACAGATACGCAGTATTTT CASSEGAHTDTQYF many TRBJ2-3 - TRBV6-4
TGTGCCAGCAGCGTAGCTCGGGGCCGCACAGATACGCAGTATTTT CASSVARGRTDTQYF many TRBJ2-3 - TRBV9
TGCGCCAGCAGGGGAGGCATTTCCTACGAGCAGTACTTC CASRGGISYEQYF many TRBJ2-7 - TRBV5-1
TGTGCCATCGGGGAGGGGATGGAGACCCAGTACTTC CAIGEGMETQYF many TRBJ2-5 TRBD2 TRBV10-3
TGCGCCAGCAGCTTACCAGGGGCCGGGGAGCTGTTTTTT CASSLPGAGELFF many TRBJ2-2 - TRBV5-1
TGTGCCAGCAGCCAAGGGATGGCTCGCGAGCAGTACTTC CASSQGMAREQYF medium-sized TRBJ2-7 - TRBV3-1
TGTGCCGCCAGGGTGGAATCCTACAATGAGCAGTTCTTC CAARVESYNEQFF many TRBJ2-1 - TRBV10-3
TGTGCCAGCAGTGCGACAGGGGCGAACACCGGGGAGCTGTTTTTT CASSATGANTGELFF many TRBJ2-2 TRBD1 TRBV9
TGCAGTGCTAGAGATTCCCGCGCCGTCGGGGAGCTGTTTTTT CSARDSRAVGELFF many TRBJ2-2 - TRBV20-1
TGTGCCAGCAGGATGACGAACCAAAATCAGCCCCAGCATTTT CASRMTNQNQPQHF many TRBJ1-5 - TRBV12-3/TRBV12-4
TGTGCCAGCGGAGTGTACACTGAAGCTTTCTTT CASGVYTEAFF many TRBJ1-1 - TRBV13
TGCGCCAGCTTAACCGCCTGTTCAAACACTGAAGCTTTCTTT CASLTACSNTEAFF many TRBJ1-1 - TRBV5-1
TGTGCTAGTGGTTCGCCACCCGAGAACACTGAAGCTTTCTTT CASGSPPENTEAFF many TRBJ1-1 - TRBV12-5
TGTGCCAGCAGTTTTGGTGCCTGGGGGTACACTGAAGCTTTCTTT CASSFGAWGYTEAFF many TRBJ1-1 - TRBV12-3/TRBV12-4
TGCGCCAGCAGCCCCCGGGACCGCAACACCGGGGAGCTGTTTTTT CASSPRDRNTGELFF many TRBJ2-2 - TRBV5-1
TGCGCCAGCAGCCAAGCCCTCCTAAGCAACACTGAAGCTTTCTTT CASSQALLSNTEAFF many TRBJ1-1 - TRBV4-1
TGCAGTGCTACCACATGGACTCTAGCCAAAAACATTCAGTACTTC CSATTWTLAKNIQYF few TRBJ2-4 - TRBV20-1
TGCAGCGTTGAGGAAGGTCGCGAAAAACTGTTTTTT CSVEEGREKLFF many TRBJ1-4 - TRBV29-1
TGCAGTGCTAGCCTTAGGACTAGCGGGAGGGGTGGCTACAATGAGCAGTTCTTC CSASLRTSGRGGYNEQFF - TRBJ2-1 TRBD2 TRBV20-1
TGCAGTGCTACCTCCCGGATCAGAGGTCCCCAGCATTTT CSATSRIRGPQHF many TRBJ1-5 - TRBV20-1
TGTGCCAGCAGCCCGGACAGGGCGGACTATGGCTACACCTTC CASSPDRADYGYTF few TRBJ1-2 TRBD1 TRBV6-5
TGTGCCAGCAGCTTACCTAGCCCGACTAGCGGGGTAGGACTGAACACCGGGGAGCTGTTTTTT CASSLPSPTSGVGLNTGELFF many TRBJ2-2 TRBD2 TRBV7-6
TGTGCCAGCAGCTTATTCTCTTGGGGCAGGGAATACTATGGCTACACCTTC CASSLFSWGREYYGYTF many TRBJ1-2 - TRBV7-3
TGCAGCGTTGAATCTGTTCCAGGGGGCGTCACTGAAGCTTTCTTT CSVESVPGGVTEAFF many TRBJ1-1 TRBD1 TRBV29-1